This T cell receptor (beta chain) was observed in a study of blood T cells in healthy people across ages. This CDR3 region has 15 residues. Germline V gene sequence: CDR1 SGHAT, CDR2 FQNNGV. The V gene end was trimmed by 0 bases and the J gene end by 5 bases; junction bases not matched to a gene: 5. Primers used in a second PCR of about 6 to 11 cycles were a sample-barcoded 5' primer and a J-beta primer mix. Using its own MiXCR run on the 5' RACE reads, TCRdb lists one record per CDR3 protein. Of about 640,000 distinct CDR3 sequences listed, around three fifths are singletons. Sequenced input: blood. The TCR sequence derives from a man aged 55 to 70 in good health. This chain uses TRBV11-2 with TRBJ2-5, with 8 bases aligning to TRBD2. The CDR3 here is CASSLDRGGGETQYF. The CDR3 DNA reads TGTGCCAGCAGCTTAGATCGGGGGGGGGGCGAGACCCAGTACTTC.